This TCR beta chain came from a study of blood T cell repertoires in COVID-19. Overall study: Samples of COVID-19 (acute and convalescent) were obtained from the United States, Italy and Spain. The cDNA or gDNA used as material had been derived from T cells, B-cell-depleted T cells, or PBMCs.

Authors' methods: The assay estimated nucleated cells by amplifying reference gene primers. TCRdb keeps only in-frame clones here, not all; method: immunoSEQ multiplex PCR. That table furnishes V, J and clone size, whereas the DNA furnished D and trimming. The top ten clones hold about 8.9% of a sample with roughly 140,000 clones, around 84% of them seen once. The specimen was peripheral blood. This receptor was obtained from a woman aged 45 to 65 with acute or convalescent COVID-19.

DNA for the CDR3: TGCGCCAGCACCGTTTCTGGGGCCAACGTCCTGACTTTC. This translates into CASTVSGANVLTF. This chain joins TRBV5-1 and TRBJ2-6, with D unresolved. From germline, CDR1 is SGHRS and CDR2 YFSETQ. The CDR3 runs to 13 residues. With 6 bases removed from V and 1 base from J, the gap between germline ends came to 5 bases.